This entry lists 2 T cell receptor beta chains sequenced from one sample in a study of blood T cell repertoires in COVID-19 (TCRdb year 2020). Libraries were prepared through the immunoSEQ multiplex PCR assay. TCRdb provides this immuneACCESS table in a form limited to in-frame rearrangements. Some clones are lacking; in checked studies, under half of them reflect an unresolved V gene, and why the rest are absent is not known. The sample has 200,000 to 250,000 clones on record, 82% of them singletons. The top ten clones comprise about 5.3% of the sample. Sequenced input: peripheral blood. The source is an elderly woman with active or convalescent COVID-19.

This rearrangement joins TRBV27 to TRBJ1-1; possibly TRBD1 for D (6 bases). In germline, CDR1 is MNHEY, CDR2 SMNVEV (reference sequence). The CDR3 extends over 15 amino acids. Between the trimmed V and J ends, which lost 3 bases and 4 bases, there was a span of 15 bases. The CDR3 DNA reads TGTGCCAGCAGTTTTCACAGGGTGGGGGTCACTGAAGCTTTCTTT. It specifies CASSFHRVGVTEAFF.

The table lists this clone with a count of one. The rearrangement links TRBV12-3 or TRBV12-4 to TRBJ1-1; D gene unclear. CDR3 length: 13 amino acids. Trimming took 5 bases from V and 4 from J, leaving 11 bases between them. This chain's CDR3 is CASSTLRGTEAFF. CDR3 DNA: TGTGCCAGCAGTACCCTTCGGGGCACTGAAGCTTTCTTT.